This T cell receptor (beta chain) was retrieved from a study of identical twins. There are 13 residues in the CDR3. V was clipped by 3 bases and J by 7 bases, with 12 bases between them. TCRdb ran MiXCR on the 5' RACE reads and lists one entry per CDR3 protein. The sample consists of 600,000 to 850,000 distinct CDR3 sequences, approximately 18% of them appearing once. This clonotype occurred a few times. This same sample was also part of a study on T cells expressing NK-cell markers. That work adds: It was sorted CD3+CD56+NKG2C+, CD3+CD56+NKG2C- and CD3+CD56-NKG2C+ T cells that supplied the TCR beta repertoires. Among eight sequenced donors, seven carried HCMV seropositivity while one was seronegative. Also leading the CD3+CD56-NKG2C+ fraction in a handful of donors were these clonotypes. It was still unclear whether expanded NKG2C+ T cell clones were HCMV specific.

The sequence was obtained from a woman aged 18 to 35 in good health. Specimen: PBMCs. The chain joins TRBV12-3 or TRBV12-4 to TRBJ1-2, with D hard to call. The DNA for the CDR3 is TGTGCCAGCAGTTTCTCACAGTTAGGTGGCTACACCTTC. It is translated as CASSFSQLGGYTF.